These T cell receptor beta chains were read from a single sample in a study of T-cell memory formation after mild COVID-19. TCRdb independently ran MiXCR on the 5' RACE reads; one entry per CDR3 protein. The sample holds tens of thousands of distinct CDR3 sequences, over 13% seen once. The sample consisted of PBMCs or a T cell subset sorted from them (not recorded which). The receptor set was obtained from a man younger than 35 who had mild COVID-19 (a few samples of this study predate the infection). Cell type and time point are not known. The CDR3 runs from the conserved cysteine through the conserved F or W. D genes are given only for firm matches. The listing skips clone size in some rows; elsewhere it reads once, few, many or a size class.

v_call	d_call	j_call	clone_size	cdr3_nt	cdr3_aa
TRBV15	NA	TRBJ1-1	NA	TGTGCCACCAGCAGAAGATACACTGAAGCTTTCTTT	CATSRRYTEAFF
TRBV5-1	NA	TRBJ2-3	many	TGCGCCAGCAGCCCCGAGCTAGGCACAGATACGCAGTATTTT	CASSPELGTDTQYF
TRBV6-5	NA	TRBJ2-6	NA	TGTGCCAGCAGTTATCTCCCCCCCGGGGCCAACGTCCTGACTTTC	CASSYLPPGANVLTF
TRBV2	NA	TRBJ2-5	few	TGTGCCAGCAGTGAAGCTCAGATGGCCCTGGCTGGAGAGACCCAGTACTTC	CASSEAQMALAGETQYF
TRBV7-2	NA	TRBJ2-1	few	TGTGCCAGCAGCGCACGGACAGCCAGCCTTTACAATGAGCAGTTCTTC	CASSARTASLYNEQFF
TRBV12-3/TRBV12-4	NA	TRBJ2-3	NA	TGTGCCAGCAGTTCCCGGATCACAGATACGCAGTATTTT	CASSSRITDTQYF
TRBV6-2/TRBV6-3	TRBD1	TRBJ2-5	NA	TGTGCCAGCAGCTCTGGTGGACAGGGCGACTTCCAAGAGACCCAGTACTTC	CASSSGGQGDFQETQYF
TRBV20-1	TRBD1	TRBJ2-7	few	TGCAGTGCTAGAGATACGAGGACAGGGGCCTACGAGCAGTACTTC	CSARDTRTGAYEQYF
TRBV7-2	NA	TRBJ2-7	few	TGTGCCAGCAGCTCACCGGGAACTACTTACGAGCAGTACTTC	CASSSPGTTYEQYF
TRBV25-1	NA	TRBJ2-5	few	TGTGCCAGCAGCAGGCAACAAGAGACCCAGTACTTC	CASSRQQETQYF
TRBV4-3	NA	TRBJ2-7	NA	TGCGCCAGCAGCCAAGAACGTCATAATGGTTTCGAGCAGTACTTC	CASSQERHNGFEQYF
TRBV27	NA	TRBJ2-3	few	TGTGCCAGCAGTTTTATAGGCACAGATACGCAGTATTTT	CASSFIGTDTQYF
TRBV28	TRBD1	TRBJ1-1	few	TGTGCCAGCAGTTTCGAACAGGGGGCGCGCACTGAAGCTTTCTTT	CASSFEQGARTEAFF
TRBV4-2	NA	TRBJ2-6	NA	TGTGCCAGCAGCCTGGCCGGGGCCAACGTCCTGACTTTC	CASSLAGANVLTF
TRBV10-3	NA	TRBJ2-7	few	TGTGCCATCAGTGAAAGTGCCTACGAGCAGTACTTC	CAISESAYEQYF
TRBV4-3	NA	TRBJ1-2	few	TGCGCCAGCAGCCAGCCTACGGGGGAGGGGTTCTATGGCTACACCTTC	CASSQPTGEGFYGYTF
TRBV7-9	TRBD1	TRBJ2-7	NA	TGTGCCAGCAGCTTGACAGGGCCCGAGCAGTACTTC	CASSLTGPEQYF
TRBV7-9	TRBD2	TRBJ2-2	few	TGTGCCAGCAGCTGGACTAGCCGCACCGGGGAGCTGTTTTTT	CASSWTSRTGELFF
TRBV24-1	NA	TRBJ2-1	few	TGTGCCACCAGTGATCCTCCTAGTCCCTACAATGAGCAGTTCTTC	CATSDPPSPYNEQFF
TRBV7-2	NA	TRBJ1-1	NA	TGTGCCAGCAGCTCCCCCCCGAACACTGAAGCTTTCTTT	CASSSPPNTEAFF
TRBV6-5	NA	TRBJ2-1	NA	TGTGCCAGCAGTTACTCGATTCCGCTACAGGGAGGGGAAAATGAGCAGTTCTTC	CASSYSIPLQGGENEQFF
TRBV4-1	NA	TRBJ2-2	many	TGCGCCAGCAGCCAATTCGGCGGGGAGCTGTTTTTT	CASSQFGGELFF
TRBV5-1	NA	TRBJ1-2	NA	TGCGCCAGCAGCTTAGCCGGGGCAGGATATGGCTACACCTTC	CASSLAGAGYGYTF
TRBV12-3/TRBV12-4	NA	TRBJ2-2	NA	TGTGCCAGCAGTTATGGCTCAAACACCGGGGAGCTGTTTTTT	CASSYGSNTGELFF
TRBV10-3	TRBD1	TRBJ2-1	many	TGTGCCATCAGTGAGAGGGGACAGGGCCACAATGAGCAGTTCTTC	CAISERGQGHNEQFF
TRBV7-9	NA	TRBJ2-7	few	TGTGCCAGCAGCTTTGAACCTTACGAGCAGTACTTC	CASSFEPYEQYF
TRBV7-8	TRBD1	TRBJ1-2	few	TGTGCCAGCAGCTTAGAAGCAGGGGGCAATGGCTACACCTTC	CASSLEAGGNGYTF
TRBV20-1	NA	TRBJ2-1	NA	TGCAGTGCTCAACCGAGACAGGCCCCCTCCTACAATGAGCAGTTCTTC	CSAQPRQAPSYNEQFF
TRBV12-3/TRBV12-4	NA	TRBJ2-1	few	TGTGCCAGCAGTCCACGTAAGACAGGTCCCTACAATGAGCAGTTCTTC	CASSPRKTGPYNEQFF
TRBV20-1	NA	TRBJ1-6	NA	TGCAGTGCTAGATCGGCAGCCGACAGCTCCTATAATTCACCCCTCCACTTT	CSARSAADSSYNSPLHF
TRBV30	NA	TRBJ2-1	NA	TGTGCCTGGCAAGGGACCTACAATGAGCAGTTCTTC	CAWQGTYNEQFF
TRBV20-1	TRBD2	TRBJ2-1	many	TGCAGTGCTAGGTTCCGGGGGGACCATGAGCAGTTCTTC	CSARFRGDHEQFF
TRBV27	TRBD2	TRBJ2-2	NA	TGTGCCAGCAGTTTACTAGCGGGGACCGGGGAGCTGTTTTTT	CASSLLAGTGELFF
TRBV7-9	TRBD2	TRBJ2-3	NA	TGTGCCAGCAGCACAACCGGGACTAGCGGGGATGGCACAGATACGCAGTATTTT	CASSTTGTSGDGTDTQYF
TRBV4-1	NA	TRBJ2-1	few	TGCGCCAGCAGCCAAGCCGTAGAGACAGACGGGGAAGAGCAGTTCTTC	CASSQAVETDGEEQFF
TRBV12-3/TRBV12-4	NA	TRBJ2-1	many	TGTGCCAGCAGTTTATCAGGCGTCCTGGGGCAGTTCTTC	CASSLSGVLGQFF
TRBV20-1	TRBD2	TRBJ2-1	NA	TGCAGTGCTCCGACTAGCGGGGGGGCTAATGAGCAGTTCTTC	CSAPTSGGANEQFF
TRBV6-2/TRBV6-3	TRBD1	TRBJ2-7	NA	TGTGCCAGCAGCCGAGGATACAGGGGCGTCGGCGAGCAGTACTTC	CASSRGYRGVGEQYF
TRBV3-1	TRBD2	TRBJ2-3	few	TGTGCCAGCAGCCAAGAAATAGCGGGGGGTAAGGCAGATACGCAGTATTTT	CASSQEIAGGKADTQYF
TRBV12-3/TRBV12-4	TRBD1	TRBJ1-6	few	TGTGCCAGCCGACAGGGAAGCTCCTATAATTCACCCCTCCACTTT	CASRQGSSYNSPLHF
TRBV5-1	NA	TRBJ2-5	few	TGCGCCAGCAGGGGGGCCGGCCAAGAGACCCAGTACTTC	CASRGAGQETQYF
TRBV13	NA	TRBJ2-6	many	TGTGCCAGCAGCCCTCGTTGGGACACCTCTGGGGCCAACGTCCTGACTTTC	CASSPRWDTSGANVLTF
TRBV10-3	NA	TRBJ2-1	once	TGTGCCATCAGTGACCGGGGGCCCGCCTACAATGAGCAGTTCTTC	CAISDRGPAYNEQFF
TRBV5-1	TRBD1	TRBJ1-2	few	TGCGCCAGCAGCTTAGGACAGGGGCGATACTATGGCTACACCTTC	CASSLGQGRYYGYTF
TRBV18	TRBD1	TRBJ2-7	few	TGTGCCAGCTCCCTGGGACAGGGTGAGGAGCAGTACTTC	CASSLGQGEEQYF
TRBV10-2	NA	TRBJ2-5	many	TGCGCCACCTCGAGAGGCCACCGGGAGACCCAGTACTTC	CATSRGHRETQYF
TRBV7-2	NA	TRBJ2-2	NA	TGTGCCAGCAGCTTACGGAACACCGGGGAGCTGTTTTTT	CASSLRNTGELFF
TRBV4-3	NA	TRBJ1-3	NA	TGCGCCAGCAGCCAAGATCCGTTGGGGAGCTCTGGAAACACCATATATTTT	CASSQDPLGSSGNTIYF
TRBV4-1	NA	TRBJ2-3	many	TGCGCCAGCAGCCAAGGGGGGGATACGCAGTATTTT	CASSQGGDTQYF
TRBV4-2	NA	TRBJ2-1	few	TGTGCCAGCAGCACCGGGACACACAATGAGCAGTTCTTC	CASSTGTHNEQFF
TRBV6-5	NA	TRBJ1-1	NA	TGTGCCAGCAGTTATTCCCCGGGGGACGGCACTGAAGCTTTCTTT	CASSYSPGDGTEAFF
TRBV7-8	TRBD2	TRBJ2-7	few	TGTGCCAGCAGCCTATCTAGCGGCTCGCTAGTCTACGAGCAGTACTTC	CASSLSSGSLVYEQYF
TRBV7-9	TRBD1	TRBJ1-4	NA	TGTGCCAGCAGACCTAGAGGGGGCATGGATGAAAAACTGTTTTTT	CASRPRGGMDEKLFF